The entry below describes one TCR beta chain. This record belongs to a study of blood T cell repertoires in COVID-19. Overall study context: Material from acute and convalescent COVID-19 was sourced from the United States, Italy and Spain. PBMCs, B-cell-depleted T cells, or T cells were the source of the cDNA or gDNA that made up the material.

The authors' processing: Reference gene primer amplification gave nucleated cell count estimates. Generated by immunoSEQ multiplex PCR, the TCRdb table keeps only in-frame clones and is missing some. The V and J calls and the clone size are those of that table, but D and trimming were determined from the DNA. The sample records approximately 91,000 clones, over 70% being singletons. The CDR3 is made up of 17 amino acids. In germline, CDR1 is SGDLS, CDR2 YYNGEE. V dropped 2 bases and J dropped 0; count of bases not matched to a gene: 2. The J gene is TRBJ2-1, the V gene TRBV9; TRBD2 matches 13 bases. The sequenced material came from peripheral blood. This clonotype originated in an elderly woman with acute or convalescent COVID-19. The CDR3 spells CASSVGLAGASYNEQFF. DNA for the CDR3: TGTGCCAGCAGCGTCGGACTAGCGGGGGCCTCCTACAATGAGCAGTTCTTC.